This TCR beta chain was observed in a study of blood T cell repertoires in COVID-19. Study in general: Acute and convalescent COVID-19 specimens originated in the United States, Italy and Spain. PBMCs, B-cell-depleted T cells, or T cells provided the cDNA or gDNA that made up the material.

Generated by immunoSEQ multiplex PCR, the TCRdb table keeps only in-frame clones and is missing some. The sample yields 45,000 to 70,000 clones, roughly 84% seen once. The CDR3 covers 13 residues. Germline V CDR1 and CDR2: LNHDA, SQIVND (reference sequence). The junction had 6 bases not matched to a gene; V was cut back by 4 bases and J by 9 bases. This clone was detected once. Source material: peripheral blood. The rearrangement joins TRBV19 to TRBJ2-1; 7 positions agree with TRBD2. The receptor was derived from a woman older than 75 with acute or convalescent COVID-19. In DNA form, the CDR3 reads TGTGCCAGTAGTACCACTAGCGTCGGTGAGCAGTTCTTC. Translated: CASSTTSVGEQFF. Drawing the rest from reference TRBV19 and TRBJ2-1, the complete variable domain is DGGITQSPKYLFRKEGQNVTLSCEQNLNHDAMYWYRQDPGQGLRLIYYSQIVNDFQKGDIAEGYSVSREKKESFPLTVTSAQKNPTAFYLCASSTTSVGEQFFGPGTRLTVL.